This TCR beta chain was retrieved from a study of control samples from healthy donors and cancer patients. The ends were cut back, 4 bases at V and 3 bases at J, with 15 bases in the middle. The CDR3 is 15 residues long. Germline CDR1 SGHDN, CDR2 FVKESK. Produced via immunoSEQ multiplex PCR; TCRdb's table is partial and in-frame only. The sample carries some 58,000 clones, more than 75% recorded once. This sequence joins TRBV14 and TRBJ1-2, with a weak D call TRBD1 (6 bases). The TCR comes from a woman aged 60-75 years with lung cancer. Sequenced material: PBMCs. The CDR3 nucleotides are TGTGCCAGCAGCCCTCGATGGGGACAAGACTATGGCTACACCTTC. Translating gives CASSPRWGQDYGYTF.